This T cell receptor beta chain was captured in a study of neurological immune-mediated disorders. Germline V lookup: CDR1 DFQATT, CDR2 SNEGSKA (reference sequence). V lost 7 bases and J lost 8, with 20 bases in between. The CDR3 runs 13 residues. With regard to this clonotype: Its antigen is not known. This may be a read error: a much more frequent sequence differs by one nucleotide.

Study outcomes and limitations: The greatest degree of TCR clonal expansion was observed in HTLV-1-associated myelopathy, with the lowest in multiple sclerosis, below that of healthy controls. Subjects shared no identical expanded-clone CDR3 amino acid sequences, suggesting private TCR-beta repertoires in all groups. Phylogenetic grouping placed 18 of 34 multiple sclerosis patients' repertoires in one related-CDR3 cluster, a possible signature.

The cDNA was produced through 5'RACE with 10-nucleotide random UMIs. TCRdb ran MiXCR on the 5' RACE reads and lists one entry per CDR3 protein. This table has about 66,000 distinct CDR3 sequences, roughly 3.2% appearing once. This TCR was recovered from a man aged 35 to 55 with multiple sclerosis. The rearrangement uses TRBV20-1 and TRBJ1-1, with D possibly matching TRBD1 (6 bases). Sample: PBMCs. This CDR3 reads CSDSQGWLPEAFF. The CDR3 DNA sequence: TGCAGTGATTCACAGGGTTGGCTTCCCGAAGCTTTCTTT.